The 14 T cell receptor beta chains reported below all come from one sample, sequenced in a study of regulatory T cells in long-lasting Graves disease. Library construction for TCR beta used iRepertoire HTBI primers and Arm-PCR of CDR3 regions. TCRdb redid the calling of the multiplex PCR reads with MiXCR, one entry per CDR3 protein. This repertoire shows about 430,000 distinct CDR3 sequences, 21% found once; its top ten account for roughly an eighth. The sample's time point: persistent/refractory GD, antithyroid drugs over 5 years with positive TRAb. Preparation of the TCR library used RNA extracted from PBMCs. The material was peripheral blood mononuclear cells (PBMCs), obtained when the disease was refractory, from a patient treated with antithyroid drugs. The receptors come from a female donor with Graves disease.

This clonotype was counted many times. This chain joins TRBV28 and TRBJ1-5; D might be TRBD1 (6 bases). Germline V lookup: CDR1 MDHEN, CDR2 SYDVKM. The CDR3 consists of 15 residues. V was shortened by 6 bases and J by 0 bases, with 12 bases between the two germline ends. The DNA for the CDR3 is TGTGCCAGCAGGACAGGAACCGATAGCAATCAGCCCCAGCATTTT. Its translation is CASRTGTDSNQPQHF.

This clonotype has a count of ten or more. V is TRBV14 and J is TRBJ2-7; no firm D call. The V and J ends lost 0 bases and 3 bases respectively, with 9 bases between them. The CDR3 totals 14 residues. Germline lookup yields CDR1 SGHDN and CDR2 FVKESK. The CDR3 region is CASSQDPSYYEQYF. The CDR3 coding sequence is TGTGCCAGCAGCCAAGATCCCAGTTACTACGAGCAGTACTTC.

A few counts support this clonotype. The chain joins TRBV9 to TRBJ2-4, with D hard to call. V was clipped by 0 bases and J by 9 bases, with 10 bases between them. Germline loops: CDR1 SGDLS, CDR2 YYNGEE. The CDR3 extends over 13 amino acids. The DNA of the CDR3 is TGTGCCAGCAGCGTAGACACCGCGAGCATTCAGTACTTC. This gives the protein CASSVDTASIQYF. Variable domain in full (rest from reference TRBV9 and TRBJ2-4): DSGVTQTPKHLITATGQRVTLRCSPRSGDLSVYWYQQSLDQGLQFLIQYYNGEERAKGNILERFSAQQFPDLHSELNLSSLELGDSALYFCASSVDTASIQYFGAGTRLSVL.

This clonotype has a count of ten or more. CDR3 residues: CASSLMTGGFGEAFF. The CDR3 bases are TGTGCCAGCAGCTTAATGACAGGGGGCTTCGGTGAAGCTTTCTTT. The chain couples TRBV7-2 to TRBJ1-1; 10 bases map to TRBD1. The germline CDR1 and CDR2 sequences are SGHTA and FQGNSA. The V segment lost 2 bases and the J segment 7 bases; nucleotides outside the gene matches: 7. This CDR3 spans 15 amino acids.

This clonotype was found many times. The chain uses TRBV14 and TRBJ1-2; D perhaps matches TRBD1 (6 bases). CDR3 size: 16 residues. Trimming removed 0 bases at V and 5 bases at J, with 16 bases between. CDR1 SGHDN and CDR2 FVKESK come from the germline V gene. The CDR3 sequence is CASSQETGSIGYGYTF. The CDR3 DNA sequence: TGTGCCAGCAGCCAAGAAACAGGGTCAATAGGGTATGGCTACACCTTC. Together with reference TRBV14 and TRBJ1-2, the CDR3 gives the full variable domain: EAGVTQFPSHSVIEKGQTVTLRCDPISGHDNLYWYRRVMGKEIKFLLHFVKESKQDESGMPNNRFLAERTGGTYSTLKVQPAELEDSGVYFCASSQETGSIGYGYTFGSGTRLTVV.

This clonotype was counted at least ten times. The chain has TRBV6-1 and TRBJ1-5; TRBD1 aligns across 7 bases. V shed 6 bases, J shed 11 bases, and the junction held 22 bases outside the gene matches. Per the germline V gene, CDR1 is MNHNS and CDR2 is SASEGT. This CDR3 region has 17 residues. CDR3 nucleotides: TGTGCCAGCAGGCCTTCCGGGACAGTCGGCCCGAGGTGGGCCCAGCATTTT. It translates to CASRPSGTVGPRWAQHF.

With regard to this clonotype: Compared with germline, one end of the junction differs, possibly owing to a read error. The chain employs TRBV5-5 and TRBJ1-5, with D unclear. Germline-derived CDR1 and CDR2 are SGHKS and YYEKEE (reference sequence). This CDR3 is 18 amino acids long. DNA for the CDR3: TGCGCCAGCAGCCGAGAGGATCCGTTCAGTAATAGCAATCAGCCCCAGCATTTT. Protein sequence: CASSREDPFSNSNQPQHF.

This clonotype came up a few times. The gene calls are TRBV7-3 and TRBJ2-5, with D perhaps being TRBD1 or TRBD2 (5 bases each). V gave up 0 bases and J gave up 7 bases, with 9 bases separating them. The germline V gene encodes CDR1 SGHTA and CDR2 FQGTGA. The CDR3 has 13 amino acids. The DNA for the CDR3 is TGTGCCAGCAGCTTAACGGGGGTGGGGACCCAGTACTTC. Protein sequence: CASSLTGVGTQYF. Based on the CDR3 plus reference TRBV7-3 and TRBJ2-5, the full variable domain is GAGVSQTPSNKVTEKGKYVELRCDPISGHTALYWYRQSLGQGPEFLIYFQGTGAADDSGLPNDRFFAVRPEGSVSTLKIQRTERGDSAVYLCASSLTGVGTQYFGPGTRLLVL.

There are a few counts of this clonotype. The chain combines TRBV5-4 with TRBJ1-3, with TRBD1 as a possible D gene (6 bases). The length of the CDR3 is 14 residues. Germline V gene lookup returns CDR1 SGHNT and CDR2 YYREEE (reference sequence). The V end was cut by 4 bases, the J end by 2 bases, with 10 bases between. The CDR3 is CASSTGQTGNTIYF. Here the CDR3 DNA reads TGTGCCAGCAGCACTGGACAGACTGGAAACACCATATATTTT.

The chain couples TRBV2 to TRBJ2-7; possibly TRBD1 for D (6 bases). Trimming removed 7 bases at V and 0 bases at J, with 22 bases between. The CDR3 runs to 17 residues. In germline, CDR1 is SNHLY, CDR2 FYNNEI. This CDR3 is CASTLEVGQDSSYEQYF. The CDR3 DNA is TGTGCCAGCACCCTCGAAGTGGGGCAGGACAGCTCCTACGAGCAGTACTTC.

Of note for this clonotype: Being one base from a much bigger clone, this may be a read error. The rearrangement uses TRBV2 and TRBJ1-1; tentatively, D is TRBD1 (5 bases). The CDR3 is 12 amino acids. Germline V gene data show CDR1 as SNHLY and CDR2 as FYNNEI. Trimming removed 11 bases at V and 4 bases at J, with 14 bases between. Written as DNA, the CDR3 is TGTGCCGGGGGGAGGGTGAGCACTGAAGCTTTCTTT. It yields the protein CAGGRVSTEAFF.

This clonotype was detected ten times or more. In nucleotides, the CDR3 is TGTGCCAGCAGTTTTGAGCGTGCGATTCACAACTCCTACGAGCAGTACTTC. Its translation is CASSFERAIHNSYEQYF. V gene TRBV12-3 or TRBV12-4 combines with J gene TRBJ2-7; D is uncertain. V was clipped by 3 bases and J by 0 bases, with 18 bases between them. The CDR3 covers 17 residues.

This clonotype was recorded a few times. The gene calls are TRBV6-1 and TRBJ2-7, with unresolved D. CDR3 length: 12 residues. Germline assignment: CDR1 MNHNS and CDR2 SASEGT. The germline V and J ends were trimmed by 2 bases and 4 bases, with 6 bases remaining between them. CDR3 sequence: CASSEWGYEQYF. In nucleotides, the CDR3 is TGTGCCAGCAGTGAATGGGGATACGAGCAGTACTTC.

This clonotype was counted at least ten times. This chain joins TRBV28 and TRBJ1-5, with D perhaps TRBD1 (6 bases). CDR3 length: 18 amino acids. V was clipped by 4 bases and J by 4 bases, with 23 bases between them. CDR1 MDHEN and CDR2 SYDVKM come from the germline V gene. This CDR3 is CASSSSRGQGRGNQPQHF. CDR3 coding DNA: TGTGCCAGCAGTTCTTCACGGGGGCAGGGGAGGGGAAATCAGCCCCAGCATTTT. Based on the CDR3 plus reference TRBV28 and TRBJ1-5, the full variable domain is DVKVTQSSRYLVKRTGEKVFLECVQDMDHENMFWYRQDPGLGLRLIYFSYDVKMKEKGDIPEGYSVSREKKERFSLILESASTNQTSMYLCASSSSRGQGRGNQPQHFGDGTRLSIL.